These T cell receptor beta chains were read from a single sample in a study of vaccination effects on CD4 cells after COVID-19. Data came from immunoSEQ multiplex PCR; TCRdb stores just in-frame clones and leaves some out. The table shows 26,000 or so clones, with about 70% occurring only once. These receptors have no identified antigens. Sequenced material: CD4+ T cells from PBMCs cultured with HCoV-NL63 spike peptides, taken before COVID-19 vaccination. All receptors come from a human donor who received a COVID-19 vaccine. Both conserved end residues are part of each CDR3. A D gene is named only where the DNA matches it firmly. Clone size is stated in some rows and not others, as once, few, many or a class when expanded.

>TRBJ1-1|-|-|TRBV7-2
CASSFDRSGNTEAFF
TGTGCCAGCAGCTTCGACAGGTCAGGAAACACTGAAGCTTTCTTT
>TRBJ2-7|TRBD2|-|TRBV4-1
CASSQPSSGSYEQYF
TGCGCCAGCAGCCAGCCCTCTAGCGGATCCTACGAGCAGTACTTC
>TRBJ1-6|-|few|TRBV9
CASSQGGNDSPLHF
TGTGCCAGCAGCCAAGGGGGGAACGATTCACCCCTCCACTTT
>TRBJ1-6|-|-|TRBV18
CASSPIGHPRENSPLHF
TGTGCCAGCTCACCAATTGGTCATCCGAGGGAAAATTCACCCCTCCACTTT
>TRBJ1-1|TRBD1|-|TRBV6-5
CASSYFRGGEAFF
TGTGCCAGCAGTTACTTCAGGGGGGGTGAAGCTTTCTTT
>TRBJ2-7|TRBD2|-|TRBV6-2/TRBV6-3
CASSYRTSGGTPGSYEQYF
TGTGCCAGCAGTTACCGGACTAGCGGGGGCACCCCAGGCTCCTACGAGCAGTACTTC
>TRBJ1-1|-|once|TRBV27
CASSLSGHTEAFF
TGTGCCAGCAGTTTATCAGGGCACACTGAAGCTTTCTTT
>TRBJ2-7|TRBD2|-|TRBV10-3
CAISESSRGGYEQYF
TGTGCCATCAGTGAGAGTAGCCGGGGGGGCTACGAGCAGTACTTC
>TRBJ1-4|-|-|TRBV19
CASRGGRGTGNEKLFF
TGTGCCAGCAGAGGAGGGCGGGGGACGGGGAATGAAAAACTGTTTTTT
>TRBJ2-7|TRBD1|-|TRBV5-1
CASGTPGTGGREQYF
TGCGCCAGCGGAACCCCCGGGACAGGGGGCCGCGAGCAGTACTTC
>TRBJ1-6|-|few|TRBV30
CASMGLGAPLHF
TGTGCCTCGATGGGACTTGGGGCACCCCTCCACTTT
>TRBJ1-5|TRBD1|once|TRBV19
CASSPQGGPQHF
TGTGCCAGTAGCCCACAGGGGGGTCCCCAGCATTTT
>TRBJ1-2|TRBD1|few|TRBV2
CASRRDSNYGYTF
TGTGCCAGCCGTCGGGACAGTAACTATGGCTACACCTTC